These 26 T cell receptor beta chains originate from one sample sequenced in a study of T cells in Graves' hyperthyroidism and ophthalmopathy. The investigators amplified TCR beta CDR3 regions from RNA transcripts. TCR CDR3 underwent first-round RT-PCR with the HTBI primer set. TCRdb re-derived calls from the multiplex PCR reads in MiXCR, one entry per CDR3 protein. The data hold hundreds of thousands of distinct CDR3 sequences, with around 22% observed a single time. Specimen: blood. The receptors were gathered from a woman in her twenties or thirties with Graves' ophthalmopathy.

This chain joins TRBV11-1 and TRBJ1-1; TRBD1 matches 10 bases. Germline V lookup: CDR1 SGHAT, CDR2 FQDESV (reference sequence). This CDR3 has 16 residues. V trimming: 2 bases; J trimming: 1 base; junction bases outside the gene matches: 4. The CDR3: CASSLRGTGANTEAFF. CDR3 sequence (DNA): TGTGCCAGCAGCTTAAGGGGGACAGGGGCGAACACTGAAGCTTTCTTT. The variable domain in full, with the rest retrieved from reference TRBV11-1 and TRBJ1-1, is EAEVAQSPRYKITEKSQAVAFWCDPISGHATLYWYRQILGQGPELLVQFQDESVVDDSQLPKDRFSAERLKGVDSTLKIQPAELGDSAMYLCASSLRGTGANTEAFFGQGTRLTVV.

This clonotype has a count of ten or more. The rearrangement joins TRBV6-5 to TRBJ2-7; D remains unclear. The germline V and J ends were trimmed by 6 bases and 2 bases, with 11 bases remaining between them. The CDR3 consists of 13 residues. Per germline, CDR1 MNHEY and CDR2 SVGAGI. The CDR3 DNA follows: TGTGCCAGCAGGTCGACGGCCACCTACGAGCAGTACTTC. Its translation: CASRSTATYEQYF.

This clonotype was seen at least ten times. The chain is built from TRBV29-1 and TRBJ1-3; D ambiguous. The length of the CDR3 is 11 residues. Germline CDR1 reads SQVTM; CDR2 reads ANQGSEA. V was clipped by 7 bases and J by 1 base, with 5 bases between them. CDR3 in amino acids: CSASSGNTIYF. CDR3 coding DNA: TGCAGCGCATCTTCTGGAAACACCATATATTTT.

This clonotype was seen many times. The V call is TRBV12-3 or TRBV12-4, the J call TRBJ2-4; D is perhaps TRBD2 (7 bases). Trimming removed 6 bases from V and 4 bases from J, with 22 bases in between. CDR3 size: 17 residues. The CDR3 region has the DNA TGTGCCAGCAGGCCAAGGGGGGGATTGGGTCCAAAAAACATTCAGTACTTC. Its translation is CASRPRGGLGPKNIQYF.

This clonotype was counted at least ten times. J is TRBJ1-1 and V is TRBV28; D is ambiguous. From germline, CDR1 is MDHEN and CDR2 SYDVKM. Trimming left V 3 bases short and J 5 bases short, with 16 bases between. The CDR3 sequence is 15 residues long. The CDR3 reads CASSFSGGWVTEAFF. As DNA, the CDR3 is TGTGCCAGCAGTTTTAGCGGCGGGTGGGTTACTGAAGCTTTCTTT.

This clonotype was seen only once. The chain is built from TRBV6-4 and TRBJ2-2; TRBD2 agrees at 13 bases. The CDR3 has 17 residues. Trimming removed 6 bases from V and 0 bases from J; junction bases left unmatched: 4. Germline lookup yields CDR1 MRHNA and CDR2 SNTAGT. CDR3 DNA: TGTGCCAGCAGCTGGACTAGCGGGGGCTCGAACACCGGGGAGCTGTTTTTT. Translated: CASSWTSGGSNTGELFF.

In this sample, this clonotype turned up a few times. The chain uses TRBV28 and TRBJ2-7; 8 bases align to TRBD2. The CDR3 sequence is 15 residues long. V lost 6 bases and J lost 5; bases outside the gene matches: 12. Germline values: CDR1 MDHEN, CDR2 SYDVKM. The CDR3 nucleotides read TGTGCCAGCAGCTCTATTGCGGGAGGAGTCCACGAGCAGTACTTC. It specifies CASSSIAGGVHEQYF.

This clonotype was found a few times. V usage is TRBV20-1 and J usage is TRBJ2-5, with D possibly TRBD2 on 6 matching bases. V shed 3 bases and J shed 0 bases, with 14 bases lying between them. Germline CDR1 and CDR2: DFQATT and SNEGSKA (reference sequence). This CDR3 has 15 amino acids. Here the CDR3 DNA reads TGCAGTGCTAGGCCACTAGCAGCCCACCAAGAGACCCAGTACTTC. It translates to CSARPLAAHQETQYF.

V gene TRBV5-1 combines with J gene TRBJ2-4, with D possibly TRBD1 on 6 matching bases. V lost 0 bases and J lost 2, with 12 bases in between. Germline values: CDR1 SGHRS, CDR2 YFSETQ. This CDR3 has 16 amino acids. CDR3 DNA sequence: TGCGCCAGCAGCTTGGGATTGGGGGCGACCAAAAACATTCAGTACTTC. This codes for CASSLGLGATKNIQYF.

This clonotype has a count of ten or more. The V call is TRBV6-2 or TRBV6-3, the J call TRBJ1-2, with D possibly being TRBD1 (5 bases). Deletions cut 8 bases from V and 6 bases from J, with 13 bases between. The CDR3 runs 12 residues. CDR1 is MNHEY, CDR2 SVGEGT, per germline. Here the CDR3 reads CASRDGMDGYTF. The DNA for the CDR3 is TGTGCCAGCCGGGACGGTATGGATGGCTACACCTTC.

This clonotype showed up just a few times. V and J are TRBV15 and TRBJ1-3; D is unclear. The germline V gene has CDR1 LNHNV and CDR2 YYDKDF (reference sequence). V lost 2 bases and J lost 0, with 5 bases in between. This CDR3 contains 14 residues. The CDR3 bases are TGTGCCACCAGCAGACAGACCTCTGGAAACACCATATATTTT. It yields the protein CATSRQTSGNTIYF.

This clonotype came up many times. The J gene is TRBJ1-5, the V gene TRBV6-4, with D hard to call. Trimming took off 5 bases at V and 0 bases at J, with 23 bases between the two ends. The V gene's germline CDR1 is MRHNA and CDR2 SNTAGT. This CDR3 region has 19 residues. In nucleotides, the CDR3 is TGTGCCAGCAGTCACCTATTGGTCAACAGCTCTTTTAGCAATCAGCCCCAGCATTTT. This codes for CASSHLLVNSSFSNQPQHF.

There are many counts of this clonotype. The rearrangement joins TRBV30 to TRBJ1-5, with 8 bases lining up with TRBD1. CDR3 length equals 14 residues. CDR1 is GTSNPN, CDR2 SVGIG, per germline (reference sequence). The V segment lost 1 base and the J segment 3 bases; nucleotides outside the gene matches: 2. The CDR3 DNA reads TGTGCCTGGAGTGGGGGACAGGACAATCAGCCCCAGCATTTT. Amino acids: CAWSGGQDNQPQHF.

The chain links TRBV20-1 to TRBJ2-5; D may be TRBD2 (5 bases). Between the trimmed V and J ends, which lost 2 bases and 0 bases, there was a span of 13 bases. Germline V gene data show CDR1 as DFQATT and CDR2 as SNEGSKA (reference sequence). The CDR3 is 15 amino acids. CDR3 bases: TGCAGTGCTAGAAGGCCGGGAAGGGACCAAGAGACCCAGTACTTC. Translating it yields CSARRPGRDQETQYF.

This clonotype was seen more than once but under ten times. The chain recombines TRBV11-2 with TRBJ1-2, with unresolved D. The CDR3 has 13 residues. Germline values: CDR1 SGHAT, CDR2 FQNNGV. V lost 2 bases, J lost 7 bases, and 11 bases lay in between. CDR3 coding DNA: TGTGCCAGCAGCTTATCAGGCGTGGGTGGCTACACCTTC. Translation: CASSLSGVGGYTF.

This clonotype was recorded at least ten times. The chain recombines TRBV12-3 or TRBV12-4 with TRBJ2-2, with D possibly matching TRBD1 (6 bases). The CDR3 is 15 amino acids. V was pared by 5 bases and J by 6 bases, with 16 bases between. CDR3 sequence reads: CASSALKGGSGELFF. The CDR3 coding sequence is TGTGCCAGCAGTGCATTAAAAGGGGGATCCGGGGAGCTGTTTTTT.

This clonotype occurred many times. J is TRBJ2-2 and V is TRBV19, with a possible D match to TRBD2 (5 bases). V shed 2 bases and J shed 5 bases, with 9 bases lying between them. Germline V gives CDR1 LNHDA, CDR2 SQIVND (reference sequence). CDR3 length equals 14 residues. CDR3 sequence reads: CASSISRGTGELFF. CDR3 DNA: TGTGCCAGTAGTATATCCCGAGGGACCGGGGAGCTGTTTTTT.

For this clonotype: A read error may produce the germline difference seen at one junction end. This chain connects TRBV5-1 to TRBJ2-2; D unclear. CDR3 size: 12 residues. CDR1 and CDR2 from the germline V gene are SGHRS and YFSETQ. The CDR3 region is CVSRQNTGELFF. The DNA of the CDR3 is TGCGTCAGCAGACAGAACACCGGGGAGCTGTTTTTT.

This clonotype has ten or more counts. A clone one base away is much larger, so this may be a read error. CDR3 sequence reads: CASSLVGEQYF. CDR3 coding DNA: TGTGCCAGCAGTTTAGTGGGCGAGCAGTACTTC. This sequence joins TRBV12-3 or TRBV12-4 and TRBJ2-7, with unresolved D. V gave up 1 base and J gave up 6 bases, with 4 bases separating them. CDR3 length: 11 residues.

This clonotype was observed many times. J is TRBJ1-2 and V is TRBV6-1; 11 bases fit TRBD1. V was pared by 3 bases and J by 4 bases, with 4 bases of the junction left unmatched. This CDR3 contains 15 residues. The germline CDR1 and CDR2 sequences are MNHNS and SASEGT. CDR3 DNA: TGTGCCAGCAGTGATGGGACAGGGGGAAGCTATGGCTACACCTTC. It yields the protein CASSDGTGGSYGYTF.

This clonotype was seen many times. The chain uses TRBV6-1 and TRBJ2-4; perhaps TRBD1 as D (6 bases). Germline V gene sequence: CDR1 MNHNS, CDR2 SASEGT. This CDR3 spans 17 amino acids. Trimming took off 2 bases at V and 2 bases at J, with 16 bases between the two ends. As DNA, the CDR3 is TGTGCCAGCAGTGAATACCCTGAACAGGGTACCAAAAACATTCAGTACTTC. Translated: CASSEYPEQGTKNIQYF.

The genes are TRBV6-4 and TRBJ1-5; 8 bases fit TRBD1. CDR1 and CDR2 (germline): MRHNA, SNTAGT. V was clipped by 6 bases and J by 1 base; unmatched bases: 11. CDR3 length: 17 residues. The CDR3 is CASRTNDQGASNQPQHF. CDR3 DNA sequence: TGTGCCAGCAGGACGAATGACCAGGGGGCGAGCAATCAGCCCCAGCATTTT.

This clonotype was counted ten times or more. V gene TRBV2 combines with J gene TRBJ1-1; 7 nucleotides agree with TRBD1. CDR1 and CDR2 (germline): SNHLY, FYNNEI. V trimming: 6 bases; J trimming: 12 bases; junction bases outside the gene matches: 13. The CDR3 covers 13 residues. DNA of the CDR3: TGTGCCAGCAGCCCTACCTGGGGGACAGTTCCTTTCTTT. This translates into CASSPTWGTVPFF.

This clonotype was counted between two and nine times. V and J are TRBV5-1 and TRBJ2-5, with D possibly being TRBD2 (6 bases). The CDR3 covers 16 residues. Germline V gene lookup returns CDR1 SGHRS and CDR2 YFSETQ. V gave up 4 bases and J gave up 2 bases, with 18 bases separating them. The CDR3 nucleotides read TGCGCCAGCAGCACCTCCGGGACTCCAAGACAAGAGACCCAGTACTTC. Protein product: CASSTSGTPRQETQYF.

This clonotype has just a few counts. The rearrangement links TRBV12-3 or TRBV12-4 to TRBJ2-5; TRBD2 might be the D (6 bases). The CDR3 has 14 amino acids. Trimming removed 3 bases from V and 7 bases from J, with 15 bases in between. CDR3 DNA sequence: TGTGCCAGCAGTTTTGACGGGGGTAGCGGGACCCAGTACTTC. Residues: CASSFDGGSGTQYF.

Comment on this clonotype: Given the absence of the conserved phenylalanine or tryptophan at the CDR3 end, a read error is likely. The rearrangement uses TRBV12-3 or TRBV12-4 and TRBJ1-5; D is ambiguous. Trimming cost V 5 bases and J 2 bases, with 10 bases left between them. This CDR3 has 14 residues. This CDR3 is CASSPGARNQPQHV. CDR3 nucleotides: TGTGCCAGCAGTCCGGGTGCGCGCAATCAGCCCCAGCATGTT.